One sample yielded the 10 T cell receptor beta chains listed below, sequenced in a study of blood T cell repertoires in COVID-19 (dated by TCRdb to the early 2020s). Libraries were made using the immunoSEQ multiplex PCR assay. TCRdb carries this immuneACCESS record with in-frame sequences only. Its versions omit some clonotypes, under half of them owing to an unresolved V gene in the studies checked, with the rest unexplained. The sample yields 300,000 to 400,000 clones; around 90% were counted once. The leading ten clones occupy over 2.5% of the sample. The sequencing input was peripheral blood. The receptor set was obtained from a human donor in a cohort sampled during active COVID-19.

The J gene is TRBJ2-3, the V gene TRBV10-3; 8 bases align to TRBD1. Germline values: CDR1 ENHRY, CDR2 SYGVKD. V shed 6 bases and J 3 bases; nucleotides not matched to a gene: 2. CDR3 length: 13 amino acids. CDR3 loop: CAIRDRVTDTQYF. The CDR3 DNA follows: TGTGCCATCAGGGACAGGGTGACAGATACGCAGTATTTT.

The CDR3 DNA follows: TGTGCCAGCAGCTTAGTCGGTAATGAAAAACTGTTTTTT. This gives the protein CASSLVGNEKLFF. The J gene is TRBJ1-4, the V gene TRBV7-2; no reliable D call. From germline, CDR1 is SGHTA and CDR2 FQGNSA. Trimming removed 1 base at V and 4 bases at J, with 4 bases between. This CDR3 has 13 residues.

The chain recombines TRBV19 with TRBJ2-1, with TRBD2 identical over 10 bases. This CDR3 is built from 15 residues. Germline trimming cut 3 bases from V and 9 bases from J; bases unmatched to any gene: 8. The germline V gene encodes CDR1 LNHDA and CDR2 SQIVND (reference sequence). CDR3 region: CASSIDLAGDGEQFF. The CDR3 DNA reads TGTGCCAGTAGTATCGACCTAGCGGGAGACGGTGAGCAGTTCTTC. The complete variable domain, with remaining parts taken from reference TRBV19 and TRBJ2-1, reads DGGITQSPKYLFRKEGQNVTLSCEQNLNHDAMYWYRQDPGQGLRLIYYSQIVNDFQKGDIAEGYSVSREKKESFPLTVTSAQKNPTAFYLCASSIDLAGDGEQFFGPGTRLTVL.

This sequence joins TRBV19 and TRBJ1-4, with 7 bases lining up with TRBD1. This CDR3 contains 16 residues. The V and J ends lost 7 bases and 8 bases, in that order; junction bases with no gene match: 16. Germline V CDR1 and CDR2: LNHDA, SQIVND (reference sequence). The CDR3 region has the DNA TGTGCCAGTACCCGGATTCGGAGGGGGCGTCACGAAAAACTGTTTTTT. It codes for CASTRIRRGRHEKLFF. The full variable domain, with the rest looked up from reference TRBV19 and TRBJ1-4, is DGGITQSPKYLFRKEGQNVTLSCEQNLNHDAMYWYRQDPGQGLRLIYYSQIVNDFQKGDIAEGYSVSREKKESFPLTVTSAQKNPTAFYLCASTRIRRGRHEKLFFGSGTQLSVL.

This clone came up once. The V gene is TRBV27, the J gene TRBJ2-3, with 9 bases lining up with TRBD1. Germline CDR1 MNHEY, CDR2 SMNVEV (reference sequence). The CDR3 totals 12 residues. V lost 8 bases and J lost 4; bases outside the gene matches: 1. Here the CDR3 reads CASWTGADTQYF. The CDR3 region has the DNA TGTGCCAGCTGGACAGGGGCAGATACGCAGTATTTT.

This chain uses TRBV11-3 with TRBJ2-1, with TRBD1 matching 10 bases. Germline values: CDR1 SGHNT, CDR2 YENEEA. This CDR3 contains 16 residues. The V and J ends lost 2 bases and 4 bases, in that order; junction bases with no gene match: 5. The CDR3 coding sequence is TGTGCCAGCAGCTTATATGGGACAGGGGATTACAATGAGCAGTTCTTC. Encoded protein: CASSLYGTGDYNEQFF.

The J gene is TRBJ1-1, the V gene TRBV6-5, with D hard to call. Looked up from germline, CDR1 is MNHEY and CDR2 is SVGAGI. This CDR3 region has 14 residues. Trimming removed 8 bases at V and 6 bases at J, with 19 bases between. The CDR3 region is CASAPRESVAEAFF. The DNA for the CDR3 is TGTGCCAGCGCCCCACGAGAGTCCGTCGCTGAAGCTTTCTTT.

This chain links TRBV28 with TRBJ1-1; no reliable D call. The CDR3 has 13 residues. Germline V gene data show CDR1 as MDHEN and CDR2 as SYDVKM. The V end lost 5 bases, the J end lost 6 bases, and 13 bases lay between the germline ends. The CDR3 spells CASSPPGNSEAFF. DNA for the CDR3: TGTGCCAGCAGTCCCCCCGGTAATTCTGAAGCTTTCTTT. The full variable domain, its missing parts supplied by reference TRBV28 and TRBJ1-1, is DVKVTQSSRYLVKRTGEKVFLECVQDMDHENMFWYRQDPGLGLRLIYFSYDVKMKEKGDIPEGYSVSREKKERFSLILESASTNQTSMYLCASSPPGNSEAFFGQGTRLTVV.

V gene TRBV19 combines with J gene TRBJ2-7; TRBD2 is a possible D gene (6 bases). Germline V CDR1 and CDR2: LNHDA, SQIVND (reference sequence). This CDR3 is 13 amino acids long. Trimming took 6 bases from V and 2 from J, leaving 11 bases between them. The DNA for the CDR3 is TGTGCCAGTAGCCCCGGAGGGGCCTACGAGCAGTACTTC. It encodes CASSPGGAYEQYF.

This chain links TRBV9 with TRBJ2-7; 15 nucleotides match TRBD2. Germline V gene data show CDR1 as SGDLS and CDR2 as YYNGEE. V dropped 3 bases and J dropped 2; count of bases not matched to a gene: 3. This CDR3 region has 16 residues. CDR3 region: CASSAGLAGGTYEQYF. Here the CDR3 DNA reads TGTGCCAGCAGCGCAGGACTAGCGGGGGGGACCTACGAGCAGTACTTC.